These 20 T cell receptor beta chains came from one sample sequenced in a study of chemoradiotherapy in HPV16-positive cancers (dated by TCRdb to between 2021 and 2023). The library was built by means of the immunoSEQ multiplex PCR assay. The clones in this table, taken by TCRdb from immuneACCESS, are in-frame only. Not every clone is retained; where verified, under half of the shortfall comes from an unresolved V gene, and the cause of the rest is unknown. The sample includes over 30,000 clones, with 86% observed a single time. The leading ten clones occupy around 1.9% of the sample. This specimen consisted of blood, obtained from a patient who underwent chemoradiotherapy. The origin of the receptors is a human donor with HPV-associated anogenital cancer.

V gene TRBV7-6 combines with J gene TRBJ1-3, with TRBD1 identical over 10 bases. This CDR3 has 16 amino acids. Per the germline V gene, CDR1 is SGHVS and CDR2 is FNYEAQ. The ends lost 4 bases at V and 2 bases at J; junction bases unmatched: 5. The CDR3 region is CASSSTGGYTGNTIYF. CDR3 sequence (DNA): TGTGCCAGCAGCTCGACAGGGGGCTATACTGGAAACACCATATATTTT.

The chain has TRBV7-2 and TRBJ1-5, with 7 positions matching TRBD1. Looked up from germline, CDR1 is SGHTA and CDR2 is FQGNSA. The CDR3 consists of 15 residues. V gave up 0 bases and J gave up 5 bases; unmatched junction bases: 4. The CDR3 sequence: CASSLAGQNHQPQHF. DNA for the CDR3: TGTGCCAGCAGCTTAGCGGGACAGAACCATCAGCCCCAGCATTTT.

The J gene is TRBJ2-2, the V gene TRBV19; D possibly uses TRBD1 or TRBD2 (5 bases each). From germline, CDR1 is LNHDA and CDR2 SQIVND (reference sequence). Trimming took 8 bases from V and 6 from J, leaving 19 bases between them. The CDR3 is 15 amino acids. The CDR3 is CASRYGTRGPGELFF. The CDR3 DNA sequence: TGTGCCAGTCGGTACGGGACGCGAGGGCCCGGGGAGCTGTTTTTT. The full variable domain, rest sourced from reference TRBV19 and TRBJ2-2, is DGGITQSPKYLFRKEGQNVTLSCEQNLNHDAMYWYRQDPGQGLRLIYYSQIVNDFQKGDIAEGYSVSREKKESFPLTVTSAQKNPTAFYLCASRYGTRGPGELFFGEGSRLTVL.

The rearrangement links TRBV12-5 to TRBJ2-1; 9 bases match TRBD2. J gave up 5 bases and V 7 bases, and 9 bases lay outside the gene matches. CDR3 length: 15 amino acids. Germline CDR1 reads LGHNT; CDR2 reads FRNRAP. The DNA for the CDR3 is TGTGCTAGTGCCCCCGCGGGGGGGCCTCACAATGAGCAGTTCTTC. It specifies CASAPAGGPHNEQFF.

The chain combines TRBV7-3 with TRBJ2-7, with D unclear. Germline CDR1 is SGHTA and CDR2 is FQGTGA. This CDR3 has 13 amino acids. Deletions cut 4 bases from V and 0 bases from J, with 7 bases between. The chain's CDR3 is CASSSWPSYEQYF. DNA for the CDR3: TGTGCCAGCAGCTCCTGGCCCTCCTACGAGCAGTACTTC. The variable domain in full, with the rest retrieved from reference TRBV7-3 and TRBJ2-7, is GAGVSQTPSNKVTEKGKYVELRCDPISGHTALYWYRQSLGQGPEFLIYFQGTGAADDSGLPNDRFFAVRPEGSVSTLKIQRTERGDSAVYLCASSSWPSYEQYFGPGTRLTVT.

J is TRBJ2-5 and V is TRBV9, with 13 bases aligning to TRBD2. The germline V gene has CDR1 SGDLS and CDR2 YYNGEE. Unmatched junction bases numbered 9, after V lost 0 bases and J lost 4 bases. This CDR3 region has 18 residues. DNA for the CDR3: TGTGCCAGCAGCGTAGCCAGCCCGGGACTAGCGGGGCGAGAGACCCAGTACTTC. Amino acids: CASSVASPGLAGRETQYF.

The table lists this clone with a count of one. The chain couples TRBV7-9 to TRBJ2-5; D unclear. Trimming stripped 1 base from V and 0 bases from J, with 12 bases between. The CDR3 spans 16 residues. Germline values: CDR1 SEHNR, CDR2 FQNEAQ (reference sequence). This chain's CDR3 is CASSLVRHQHQETQYF. The CDR3 DNA reads as TGTGCCAGCAGCTTAGTAAGGCACCAACACCAAGAGACCCAGTACTTC. The full variable domain, rest sourced from reference TRBV7-9 and TRBJ2-5, is DTGVSQNPRHKITKRGQNVTFRCDPISEHNRLYWYRQTLGQGPEFLTYFQNEAQLEKSRLLSDRFSAERPKGSFSTLEIQRTEQGDSAMYLCASSLVRHQHQETQYFGPGTRLLVL.

The rearrangement joins TRBV20-1 to TRBJ2-1; perhaps TRBD2 as D (7 bases). CDR3 length: 11 amino acids. Germline V gene data show CDR1 as DFQATT and CDR2 as SNEGSKA (reference sequence). CDR3 sequence (DNA): TGCAGCGGGGGGCAGAACAATGAGCAGTTCTTC. This codes for CSGGQNNEQFF.

The J gene is TRBJ1-4, the V gene TRBV7-2; TRBD1 matches 9 bases. The CDR3 spans 15 residues. CDR1 and CDR2 from the germline V gene are SGHTA and FQGNSA. With 3 bases clipped from V and 7 bases from J, the junction kept 6 bases outside the gene matches. CDR3 sequence: CASSFLTGGGEKLFF. CDR3 bases: TGTGCCAGCAGCTTCCTGACAGGGGGGGGTGAAAAACTGTTTTTT.

This chain uses TRBV18 with TRBJ2-1, with TRBD2 matching 10 bases. Germline V gene sequence: CDR1 KGHSH, CDR2 LQKENI. This CDR3 comprises 14 residues. V shed 3 bases and J 8 bases; nucleotides not matched to a gene: 4. Here the CDR3 DNA reads TGTGCCAGCTCACCCACTAGCGGGGCCGATGAGCAGTTCTTC. This gives the protein CASSPTSGADEQFF.

This chain links TRBV29-1 with TRBJ2-2, with D perhaps given as TRBD1 or TRBD2 (5 bases each). This CDR3 comprises 14 residues. Trimming shortened V by 6 bases and J by 1 base, and 12 bases separated the two germline ends. CDR1 SQVTM and CDR2 ANQGSEA come from the germline V gene. The DNA of the CDR3 is TGCAGCGTGGGACCGCAGGAGAACACCGGGGAGCTGTTTTTT. Its translation: CSVGPQENTGELFF.

The genes are TRBV5-1 and TRBJ1-4; TRBD1 might be the D (5 bases). Trimming took off 2 bases at V and 5 bases at J, with 16 bases between the two ends. The CDR3 runs to 16 residues. Germline V gene sequence: CDR1 SGHRS, CDR2 YFSETQ. The CDR3 sequence: CASSFGGSTVNEKLFF. CDR3 nucleotides: TGCGCCAGCAGCTTTGGGGGTTCTACAGTGAATGAAAAACTGTTTTTT.

V usage is TRBV28 and J usage is TRBJ2-2, with D possibly being TRBD1 (6 bases). The germline CDR1 and CDR2 sequences are MDHEN and SYDVKM. This CDR3 region has 14 residues. V dropped 6 bases and J dropped 2 bases, with 10 bases sitting between them. The CDR3, as DNA: TGTGCCAGCAGAGGGACAAGCAACACCGGGGAGCTGTTTTTT. This gives the protein CASRGTSNTGELFF.

The genes are TRBV13 and TRBJ2-7, with TRBD1 identical over 7 bases. Germline CDR1 PRHDT, CDR2 FYEKMQ (reference sequence). The V and J ends lost 11 bases and 0 bases, in that order; junction bases with no gene match: 10. The CDR3 spans 14 residues. CDR3: CAQEGAFTSYEQYF. CDR3 coding DNA: TGTGCCCAAGAGGGGGCCTTTACCTCCTACGAGCAGTACTTC.

V and J are TRBV4-1 and TRBJ2-5; D may be TRBD2 (5 bases). Per germline, CDR1 MGHRA and CDR2 YSYEKL. The CDR3 is 15 residues long. Trimming left V 0 bases short and J 1 base short, with 9 bases between. Here the CDR3 reads CASSQDRGVQETQYF. The CDR3 DNA is TGCGCCAGCAGCCAAGATCGGGGAGTCCAAGAGACCCAGTACTTC.

This clone has more than one count but fewer than ten. The gene calls are TRBV6-4 and TRBJ2-3; 9 bases are a match to TRBD2. The CDR3 spans 14 residues. CDR1 and CDR2 from the germline V gene are MRHNA and SNTAGT. J lost 1 base, V lost 4 bases, and 0 bases had no gene match. The CDR3 region has the DNA TGTGCCAGCAGTGTAGCGGGGGGCACAGATACGCAGTATTTT. This gives the protein CASSVAGGTDTQYF.

This chain joins TRBV19 and TRBJ1-5; TRBD1 is a possible D gene (5 bases). The CDR3 length is 15 residues. Trimming pared 7 bases from V and 0 bases from J, leaving 13 bases between. Germline lookup yields CDR1 LNHDA and CDR2 SQIVND (reference sequence). The chain's CDR3 is CASKTRDLSNQPQHF. The CDR3 nucleotides are TGTGCCAGTAAGACCAGGGATCTTAGCAATCAGCCCCAGCATTTT.

This clone occurred a few times. The rearrangement links TRBV27 to TRBJ1-6; D is possibly TRBD1 (5 bases). Looked up from germline, CDR1 is MNHEY and CDR2 is SMNVEV (reference sequence). CDR3 length equals 16 residues. Trimming removed 6 bases from V and 6 bases from J, with 18 bases in between. This CDR3 is CASRGHLDSLNSPLHF. The CDR3, as DNA: TGTGCCAGCAGGGGCCACCTAGACAGCCTTAATTCACCCCTCCACTTT.

The V and J genes are TRBV5-6 and TRBJ1-4, with D tentatively TRBD1 (6 bases). The length of the CDR3 is 15 residues. CDR1 SGHDT and CDR2 YYEEEE come from the germline V gene. V was cut by 4 bases and J by 8 bases, with 18 bases left in between. CDR3 DNA: TGTGCCAGCAGCGTCGGGACATCCGCCAGGGAAAAACTGTTTTTT. It encodes CASSVGTSAREKLFF.

This chain joins TRBV7-8 and TRBJ2-4; TRBD2 is a possible D gene (7 bases). Germline CDR1 SGHVS, CDR2 FQNEAQ. Trimming took 0 bases from V and 7 from J, leaving 10 bases between them. This CDR3 has 14 amino acids. CDR3 DNA sequence: TGTGCCAGCAGCTTAGCGGGGGGGCAGAACATTCAGTACTTC. Protein: CASSLAGGQNIQYF.